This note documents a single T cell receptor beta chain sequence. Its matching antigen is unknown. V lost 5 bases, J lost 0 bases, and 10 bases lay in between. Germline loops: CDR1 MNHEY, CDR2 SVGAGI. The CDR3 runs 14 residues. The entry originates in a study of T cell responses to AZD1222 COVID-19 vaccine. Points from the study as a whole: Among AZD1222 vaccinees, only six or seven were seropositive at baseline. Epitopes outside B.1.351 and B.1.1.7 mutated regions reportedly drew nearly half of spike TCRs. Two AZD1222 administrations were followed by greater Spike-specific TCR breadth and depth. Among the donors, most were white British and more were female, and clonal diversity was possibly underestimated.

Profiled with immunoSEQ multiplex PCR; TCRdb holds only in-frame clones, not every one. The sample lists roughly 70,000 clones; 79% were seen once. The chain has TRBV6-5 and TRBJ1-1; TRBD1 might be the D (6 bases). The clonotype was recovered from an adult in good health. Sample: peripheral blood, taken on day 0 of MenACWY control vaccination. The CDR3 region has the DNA TGTGCCAGCAGTCTAAGGGGGATGAACACTGAAGCTTTCTTT. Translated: CASSLRGMNTEAFF.